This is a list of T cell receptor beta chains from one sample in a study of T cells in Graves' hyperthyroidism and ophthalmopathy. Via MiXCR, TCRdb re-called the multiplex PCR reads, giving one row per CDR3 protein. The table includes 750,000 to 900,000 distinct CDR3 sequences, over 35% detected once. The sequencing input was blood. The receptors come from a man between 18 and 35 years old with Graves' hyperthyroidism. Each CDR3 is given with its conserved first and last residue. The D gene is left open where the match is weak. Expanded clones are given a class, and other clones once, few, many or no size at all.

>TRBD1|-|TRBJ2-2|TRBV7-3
CASQTGGTTGELFF
TGTGCCAGCCAAACAGGGGGCACGACCGGGGAGCTGTTTTTT
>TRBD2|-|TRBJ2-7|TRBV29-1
CSQPGTSGPTSYEQYF
TGCAGCCAACCCGGGACTAGCGGGCCGACCTCCTACGAGCAGTACTTC
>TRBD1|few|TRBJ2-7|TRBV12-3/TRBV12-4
CASTTGGNEQYF
TGTGCCAGCACGACAGGGGGGAACGAGCAGTACTTC
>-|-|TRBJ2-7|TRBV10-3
CATSDSSGTPYEQYF
TGTGCCACCAGTGATTCGAGCGGAACTCCCTACGAGCAGTACTTC
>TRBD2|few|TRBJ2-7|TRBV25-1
CASSEEYGTSGEGYEQYF
TGTGCCAGCAGTGAGGAATACGGGACTAGCGGGGAGGGCTACGAGCAGTACTTC
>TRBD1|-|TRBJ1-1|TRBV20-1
CSARPSGTGGVLAFF
TGCAGTGCTAGACCGTCCGGGACAGGGGGCGTTCTGGCTTTCTTT
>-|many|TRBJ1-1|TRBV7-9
CASSPYIGNTEAFF
TGTGCCAGCAGCCCGTACATCGGCAACACTGAAGCTTTCTTT
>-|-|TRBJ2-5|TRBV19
CASSTYGETQYF
TGTGCCAGTAGTACCTATGGTGAGACCCAGTACTTC
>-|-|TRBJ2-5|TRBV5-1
CASKQGLGQETQYF
TGCGCCAGCAAGCAGGGTTTAGGACAAGAGACCCAGTACTTC
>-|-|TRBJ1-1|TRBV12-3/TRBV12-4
CASRDEQPEAFF
TGTGCCAGCCGTGATGAACAGCCTGAAGCTTTCTTT
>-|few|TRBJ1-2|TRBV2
CASSERSAYGYTF
TGTGCCAGCAGTGAAAGGTCAGCCTATGGCTACACCTTC
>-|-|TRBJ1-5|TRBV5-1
CTSSLEGGGWPQHF
TGCACCAGCAGCTTGGAGGGTGGGGGTTGGCCCCAGCATTTT
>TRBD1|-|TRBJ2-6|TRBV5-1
CASSLEQGASSGANVLTF
TGCGCCAGCAGCTTGGAACAGGGGGCGTCCTCTGGGGCCAACGTCCTGACTTTC
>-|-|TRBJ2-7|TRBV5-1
CASSLGRDLSYEQYF
TGCGCCAGCAGCTTGGGCCGGGATCTATCCTACGAGCAGTACTTC
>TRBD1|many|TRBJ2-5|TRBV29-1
CSAHPGGETQYF
TGCAGCGCCCATCCAGGGGGAGAGACCCAGTACTTC
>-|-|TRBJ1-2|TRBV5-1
CASSATYRSYGYTF
TGTGCCAGCAGCGCCACCTATCGGTCTTATGGCTACACCTTC
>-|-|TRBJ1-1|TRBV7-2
CASSPLTLGGEAFF
TGTGCCAGCAGCCCTTTGACACTCGGCGGTGAAGCTTTCTTT
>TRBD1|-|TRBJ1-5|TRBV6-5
CASSHRGLSNQPQHF
TGTGCCAGCAGTCACAGGGGGCTGAGCAATCAGCCCCAGCATTTT
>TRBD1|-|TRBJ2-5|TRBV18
CASSPQQGARVTQYF
TGTGCCAGCTCACCACAACAGGGGGCGAGGGTGACCCAGTACTTC
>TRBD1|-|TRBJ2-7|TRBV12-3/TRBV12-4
CASRRSETGQYEQYF
TGTGCCAGCAGGAGATCCGAGACAGGGCAATACGAGCAGTACTTC
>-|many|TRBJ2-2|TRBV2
CASSPRDGELFF
TGTGCCAGCAGCCCCCGGGACGGGGAGCTGTTTTTT